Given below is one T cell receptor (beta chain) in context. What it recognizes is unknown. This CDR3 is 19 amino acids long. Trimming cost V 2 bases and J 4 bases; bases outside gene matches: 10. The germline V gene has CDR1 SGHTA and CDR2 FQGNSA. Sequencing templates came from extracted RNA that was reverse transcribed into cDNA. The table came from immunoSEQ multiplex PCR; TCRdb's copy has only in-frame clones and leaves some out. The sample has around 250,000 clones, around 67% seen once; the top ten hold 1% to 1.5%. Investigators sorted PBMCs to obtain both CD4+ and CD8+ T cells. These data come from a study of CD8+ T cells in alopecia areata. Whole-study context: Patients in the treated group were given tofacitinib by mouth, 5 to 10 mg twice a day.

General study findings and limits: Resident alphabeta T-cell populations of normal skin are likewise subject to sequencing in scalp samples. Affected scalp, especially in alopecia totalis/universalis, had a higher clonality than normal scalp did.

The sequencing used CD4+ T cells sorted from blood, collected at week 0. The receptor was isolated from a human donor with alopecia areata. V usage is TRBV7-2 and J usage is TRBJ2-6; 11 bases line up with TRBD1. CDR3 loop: CASSLRRTGGALGANVLTF. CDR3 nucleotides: TGTGCCAGCAGCTTACGGAGGACAGGGGGCGCGTTGGGGGCCAACGTCCTGACTTTC.